This record looks at one T cell receptor (beta chain) sequence and its context. The CDR3 length is 15 residues. In germline, CDR1 is LNHNV, CDR2 YYDKDF (reference sequence). V dropped 5 bases and J dropped 3 bases, with 15 bases sitting between them. In the original processing: Nucleated cell counts were estimated from reference gene primer amplification. The data were produced by immunoSEQ multiplex PCR, yet TCRdb's version contains in-frame clones alone and is incomplete. D and trimming were read from the DNA, whereas the V and J calls and clone size are those reported in that table. Here the sample spans under 110,000 clones, 84% being singletons. The data are from a study of blood T cell repertoires in COVID-19. In the study overall: COVID-19 samples, acute and convalescent, were from the United States, Italy and Spain. PBMCs, B-cell-depleted T cells, or T cells were the source of the cDNA or gDNA that made up the material.

This clonotype originated in a woman between 55 and 75 years old with acute or convalescent COVID-19. The genes are TRBV15 and TRBJ2-3; the D gene is possibly TRBD2 (7 bases). The sample consisted of peripheral blood. CDR3 sequence: CATSSGGRRTDTQYF. The CDR3 region has the DNA TGTGCCACCAGCTCCGGGGGGCGACGAACAGATACGCAGTATTTT.